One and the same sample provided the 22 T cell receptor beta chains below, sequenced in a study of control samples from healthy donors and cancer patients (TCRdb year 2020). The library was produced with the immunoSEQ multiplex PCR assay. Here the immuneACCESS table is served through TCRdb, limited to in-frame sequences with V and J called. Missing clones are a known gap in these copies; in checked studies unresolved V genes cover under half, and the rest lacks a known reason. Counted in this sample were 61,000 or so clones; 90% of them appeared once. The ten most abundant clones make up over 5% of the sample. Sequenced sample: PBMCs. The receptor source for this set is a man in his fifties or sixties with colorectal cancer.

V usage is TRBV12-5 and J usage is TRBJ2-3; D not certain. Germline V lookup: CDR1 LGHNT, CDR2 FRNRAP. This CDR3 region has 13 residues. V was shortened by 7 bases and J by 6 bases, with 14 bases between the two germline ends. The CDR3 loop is CASATLFGDTQYF. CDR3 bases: TGTGCTAGTGCCACCCTGTTTGGGGATACGCAGTATTTT.

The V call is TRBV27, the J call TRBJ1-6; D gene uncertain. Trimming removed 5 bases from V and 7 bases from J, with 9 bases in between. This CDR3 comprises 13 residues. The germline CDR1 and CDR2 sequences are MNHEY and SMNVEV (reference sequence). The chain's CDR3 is CASSPQINSPLHF. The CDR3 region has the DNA TGTGCCAGCAGTCCCCAGATAAATTCACCCCTCCACTTT.

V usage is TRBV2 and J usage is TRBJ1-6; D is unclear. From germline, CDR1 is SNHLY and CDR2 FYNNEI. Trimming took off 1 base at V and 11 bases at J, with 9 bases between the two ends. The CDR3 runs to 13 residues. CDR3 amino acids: CASSEGVSAPLHF. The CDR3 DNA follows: TGTGCCAGCAGTGAAGGGGTGTCGGCACCCCTCCACTTT.

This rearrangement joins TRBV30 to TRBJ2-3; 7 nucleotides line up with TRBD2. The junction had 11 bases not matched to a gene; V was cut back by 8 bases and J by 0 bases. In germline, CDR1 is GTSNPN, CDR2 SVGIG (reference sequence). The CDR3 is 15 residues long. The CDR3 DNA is TGTGCCGGACAAGCGGGACGGTCTAGCACAGATACGCAGTATTTT. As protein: CAGQAGRSSTDTQYF.

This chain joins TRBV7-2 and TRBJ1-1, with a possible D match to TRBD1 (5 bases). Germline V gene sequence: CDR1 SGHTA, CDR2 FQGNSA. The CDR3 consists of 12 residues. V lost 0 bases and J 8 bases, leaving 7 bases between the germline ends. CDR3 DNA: TGTGCCAGCAGCTTAGCGGACATGGAAGCTTTCTTT. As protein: CASSLADMEAFF.

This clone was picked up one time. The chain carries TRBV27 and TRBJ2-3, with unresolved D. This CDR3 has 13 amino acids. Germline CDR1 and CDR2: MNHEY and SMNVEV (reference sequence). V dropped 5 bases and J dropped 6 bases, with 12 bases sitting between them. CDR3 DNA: TGTGCCAGCAGTCCCCTCACTTTGGATACGCAGTATTTT. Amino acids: CASSPLTLDTQYF.

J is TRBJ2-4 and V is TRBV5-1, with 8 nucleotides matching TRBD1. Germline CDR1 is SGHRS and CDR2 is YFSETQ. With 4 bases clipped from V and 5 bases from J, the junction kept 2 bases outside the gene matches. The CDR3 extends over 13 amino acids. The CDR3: CASSGGQENIQYF. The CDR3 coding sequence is TGCGCCAGCAGCGGGGGACAGGAAAACATTCAGTACTTC.

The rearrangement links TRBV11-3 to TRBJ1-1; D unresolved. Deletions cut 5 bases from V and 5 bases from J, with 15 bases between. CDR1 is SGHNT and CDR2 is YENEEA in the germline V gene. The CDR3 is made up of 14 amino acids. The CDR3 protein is CASSEPGGPTEAFF. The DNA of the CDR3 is TGTGCCAGCAGCGAACCGGGCGGGCCGACTGAAGCTTTCTTT.

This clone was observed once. CDR3 amino acids: CASSSGTGGITEAFF. The CDR3 nucleotides are TGTGCCAGCAGCTCCGGTACAGGGGGCATCACTGAAGCTTTCTTT. J is TRBJ1-1 and V is TRBV7-3; 9 nucleotides agree with TRBD1. The germline CDR1 and CDR2 sequences are SGHTA and FQGTGA. J gave up 4 bases and V 4 bases, and 7 bases lay outside the gene matches. There are 15 residues in the CDR3. Complete variable domain (other parts from reference TRBV7-3 and TRBJ1-1): GAGVSQTPSNKVTEKGKYVELRCDPISGHTALYWYRQSLGQGPEFLIYFQGTGAADDSGLPNDRFFAVRPEGSVSTLKIQRTERGDSAVYLCASSSGTGGITEAFFGQGTRLTVV.

The CDR3 sequence: CASSEPGQGSLEQYF. CDR3 nucleotides: TGTGCCAGCAGTGAGCCGGGACAGGGGTCACTCGAGCAGTACTTC. The chain employs TRBV6-1 and TRBJ2-7; 10 bases match TRBD1. J gave up 6 bases and V 3 bases, and 8 bases lay outside the gene matches. CDR1 is MNHNS, CDR2 SASEGT, per germline. The CDR3 totals 15 residues.

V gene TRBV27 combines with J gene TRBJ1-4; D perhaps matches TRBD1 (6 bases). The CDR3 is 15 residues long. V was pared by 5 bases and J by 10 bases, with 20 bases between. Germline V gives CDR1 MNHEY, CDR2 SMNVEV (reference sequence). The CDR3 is CASSSSVGGEGKLFF. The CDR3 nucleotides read TGTGCCAGCAGTAGTTCCGTGGGGGGCGAAGGAAAACTGTTTTTT.

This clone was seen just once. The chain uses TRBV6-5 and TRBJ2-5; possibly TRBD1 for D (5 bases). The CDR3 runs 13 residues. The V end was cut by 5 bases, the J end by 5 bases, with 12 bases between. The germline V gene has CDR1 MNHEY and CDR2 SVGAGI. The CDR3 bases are TGTGCCAGCAGTAGAGACAGACGGGAGACCCAGTACTTC. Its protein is CASSRDRRETQYF.

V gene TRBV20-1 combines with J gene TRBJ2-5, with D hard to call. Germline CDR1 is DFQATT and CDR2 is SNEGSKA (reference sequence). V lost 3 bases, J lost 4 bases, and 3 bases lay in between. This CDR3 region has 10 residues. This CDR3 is CSARLETQYF. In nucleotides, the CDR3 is TGCAGTGCTAGGCTAGAGACCCAGTACTTC.

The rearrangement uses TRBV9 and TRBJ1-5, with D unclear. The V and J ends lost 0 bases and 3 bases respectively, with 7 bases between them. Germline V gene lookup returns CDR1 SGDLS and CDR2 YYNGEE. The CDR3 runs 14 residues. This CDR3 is CASSVAGVNQPQHF. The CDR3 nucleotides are TGTGCCAGCAGCGTAGCTGGTGTCAATCAGCCCCAGCATTTT. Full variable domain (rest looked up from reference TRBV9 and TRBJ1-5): DSGVTQTPKHLITATGQRVTLRCSPRSGDLSVYWYQQSLDQGLQFLIQYYNGEERAKGNILERFSAQQFPDLHSELNLSSLELGDSALYFCASSVAGVNQPQHFGDGTRLSIL.

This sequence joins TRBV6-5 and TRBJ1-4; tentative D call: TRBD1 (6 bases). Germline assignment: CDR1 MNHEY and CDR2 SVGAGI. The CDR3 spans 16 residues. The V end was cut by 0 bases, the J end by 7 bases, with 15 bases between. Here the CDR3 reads CASSYSSVGGGEKLFF. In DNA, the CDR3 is TGTGCCAGCAGTTACTCGAGTGTAGGGGGGGGTGAAAAACTGTTTTTT.

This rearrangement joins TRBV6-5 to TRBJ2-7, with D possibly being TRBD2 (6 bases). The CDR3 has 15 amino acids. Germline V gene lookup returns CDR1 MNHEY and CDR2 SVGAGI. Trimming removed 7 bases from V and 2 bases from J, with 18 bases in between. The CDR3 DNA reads TGTGCCAGCACCCCGAACGGGGGAGTTGCCTACGAGCAGTACTTC. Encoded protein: CASTPNGGVAYEQYF.

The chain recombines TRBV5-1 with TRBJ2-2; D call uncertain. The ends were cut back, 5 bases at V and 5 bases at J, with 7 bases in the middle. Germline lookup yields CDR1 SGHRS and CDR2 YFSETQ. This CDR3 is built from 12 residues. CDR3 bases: TGCGCCAGCAGACCTACTACCGGGGAGCTGTTTTTT. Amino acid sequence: CASRPTTGELFF. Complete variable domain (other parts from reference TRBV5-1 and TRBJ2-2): KAGVTQTPRYLIKTRGQQVTLSCSPISGHRSVSWYQQTPGQGLQFLFEYFSETQRNKGNFPGRFSGRQFSNSRSEMNVSTLELGDSALYLCASRPTTGELFFGEGSRLTVL.

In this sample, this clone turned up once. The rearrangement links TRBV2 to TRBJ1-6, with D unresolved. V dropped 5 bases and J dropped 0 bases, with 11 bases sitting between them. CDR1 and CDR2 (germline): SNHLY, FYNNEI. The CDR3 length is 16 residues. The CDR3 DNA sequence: TGTGCCAGCAGTCGTGGGGTGAGCTCCTATAATTCACCCCTCCACTTT. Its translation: CASSRGVSSYNSPLHF. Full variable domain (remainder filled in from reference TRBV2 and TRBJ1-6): EPEVTQTPSHQVTQMGQEVILRCVPISNHLYFYWYRQILGQKVEFLVSFYNNEISEKSEIFDDQFSVERPDGSNFTLKIRSTKLEDSAMYFCASSRGVSSYNSPLHFGNGTRLTVT.

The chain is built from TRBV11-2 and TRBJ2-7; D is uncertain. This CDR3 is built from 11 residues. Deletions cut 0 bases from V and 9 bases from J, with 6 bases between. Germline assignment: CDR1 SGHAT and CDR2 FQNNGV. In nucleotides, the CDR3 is TGTGCCAGCAGCTTAGAGTTGGGGCAGTACTTC. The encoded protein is CASSLELGQYF. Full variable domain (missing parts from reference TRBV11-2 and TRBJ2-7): EAGVAQSPRYKIIEKRQSVAFWCNPISGHATLYWYQQILGQGPKLLIQFQNNGVVDDSQLPKDRFSAERLKGVDSTLKIQPAKLEDSAVYLCASSLELGQYFGPGTRLTVT.

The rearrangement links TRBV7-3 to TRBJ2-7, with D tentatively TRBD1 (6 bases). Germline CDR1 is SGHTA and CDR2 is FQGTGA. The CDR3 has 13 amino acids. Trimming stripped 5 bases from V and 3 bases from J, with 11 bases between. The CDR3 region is CASSPQGFYEQYF. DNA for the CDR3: TGTGCCAGCAGCCCACAGGGTTTCTACGAGCAGTACTTC.

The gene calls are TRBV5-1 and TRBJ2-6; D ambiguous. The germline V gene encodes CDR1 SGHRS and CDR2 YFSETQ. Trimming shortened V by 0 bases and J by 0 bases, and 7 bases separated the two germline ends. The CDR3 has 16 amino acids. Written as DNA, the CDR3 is TGCGCCAGCAGCTTGGGGCGGATCTCTGGGGCCAACGTCCTGACTTTC. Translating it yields CASSLGRISGANVLTF.

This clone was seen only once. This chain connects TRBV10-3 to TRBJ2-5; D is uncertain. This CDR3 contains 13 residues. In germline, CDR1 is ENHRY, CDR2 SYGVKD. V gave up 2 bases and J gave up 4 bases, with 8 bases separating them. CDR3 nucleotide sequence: TGTGCCATCAGTGAGATCGTGGGAGAGACCCAGTACTTC. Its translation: CAISEIVGETQYF.